The 2 T cell receptor beta chains in this list originate from one sample, sequenced in a study of blood T cell repertoires in COVID-19. Sequenced by immunoSEQ multiplex PCR; TCRdb stores in-frame clones only, minus some. Of approximately 71,000 clones in the sample, about 88% were seen once. Sequencing was done on a sample of peripheral blood. All receptors come from a human donor in a cohort sampled during active COVID-19.

The chain employs TRBV5-1 and TRBJ2-3, with D tentatively TRBD1 (6 bases). Germline V gives CDR1 SGHRS, CDR2 YFSETQ. V was clipped by 4 bases and J by 0 bases, with 12 bases between them. The CDR3 extends over 15 amino acids. CDR3 bases: TGCGCCAGCAGCCCAGGGGTGACTAGCACAGATACGCAGTATTTT. It encodes CASSPGVTSTDTQYF.

This rearrangement joins TRBV5-1 to TRBJ2-5; 11 nucleotides agree with TRBD2. V gave up 2 bases and J gave up 5 bases; unmatched junction bases: 17. Germline V gene data show CDR1 as SGHRS and CDR2 as YFSETQ. CDR3 length: 19 residues. CDR3 coding DNA: TGCGCCAGCAGCTTAGATCGGACGCTAGCGGGAGGAGAGAGGGAGACCCAGTACTTC. Translation: CASSLDRTLAGGERETQYF.